This TCR beta chain is drawn from a study of blood T cell repertoires in COVID-19 (dated by TCRdb to 2018 to 2021). With respect to the entire study: Samples from collaborators originated in the United States, Italy and Spain and spanned both the acute and convalescent phases of COVID-19. The material from the prospective study consisted of cDNA or gDNA derived from T cells, B-cell-depleted T cells, or PBMCs. The dataset comprised deeply sampled blood TCRbeta repertoires from subjects exposed to, actively infected with, or recovered from COVID-19. A freely available public database, intended as a resource for researchers studying the immune response to SARS-CoV-2, is where the repertoires were released. The samples were drawn from two sources: the first 160 participants of the ongoing ImmuneRACE study, and about 1,300 subjects contributed by 6 global collaborators. The sample metadata nearly always contained a de-identified subject ID, COVID-19 status, age in years and sex. Where available, HLA class I and class II types were obtained from metadata supplied by the sample provider rather than from assay-based typing. Study-wide findings and limitations: The quantity of clinical and demographic metadata differed by source and by participant and was supplied without curation.

The immunoSEQ Assay, a bias-controlled multiplex PCR, was used to amplify TCRbeta CDR3 regions from genomic DNA. The study's own analysis went as follows. Nucleated cell counts per sample were estimated from amplification of reference gene primers within the assay. To quantify the absolute abundance of each unique TCRbeta CDR3 rearrangement, sequence reads were collapsed and filtered. Productive Simpson clonality was computed per sample as the square root of Simpson's diversity index over productive rearrangements. TCRdb holds this immuneACCESS table with in-frame rearrangements only. Some clones are missing; in checked studies, unresolved V genes explain under half, and the rest has no known cause. V and J calls and clone size follow that table, whereas D and trimming were derived from the DNA. This sample is represented by under 500,000 clones; 85% to 90% of them were singletons. About 4.5% of the sample is in the top ten clones.

According to the germline V gene, CDR1 reads SGHAT and CDR2 reads FQNNGV. Measured from the cysteine to the phenylalanine, the CDR3 is 13 residues long. Only CDR3 DNA remains: 39 bases, in frame from the first base. Each collaborating institution followed its own protocols to collect whole blood in K2EDTA tubes. Collaborator samples were shipped for TCRbeta analysis as frozen whole blood, isolated PBMCs, or DNA extracted from either sample type. Details on this clone: This clone's antigen is unknown. At one end, the junction sequence differs from germline, possibly due to a read error.

The receptor chain draws on TRBV11-2 and TRBJ1-2, with no confident D gene call. The sequencing input was peripheral blood. The receptor comes from a woman aged 25-40 years with acute or convalescent COVID-19. The CDR3 protein: CASSDHLGGLMSF. The DNA reads TGTGCCAGCAGCGACCACCTGGGAGGCCTCATGAGCTTC.